The T cell receptor (beta chain) described here comes from a study of blood T cells in healthy people across ages (dated by TCRdb to about 2015). With respect to the entire study: In model experiments, roughly one uniquely barcoded TCR beta cDNA molecule per two T cells was captured by template switching. Age-related changes in TCR beta repertoire diversity were measured in the study by deep sequencing normalized with unique cDNA molecular identifiers. To avoid experimental bias, donors of different ages were distributed randomly across sequencing lanes. For two donors (one aged 18 to 29 and one aged 80 or older), the study analyzed two additional independent replicas of 1 million unique cDNA reads from the same blood draw. The donors were divided into four age groups: young (average about 15 years), middle-aged (about 39), aged (about 61) and long-lived (82).

Beyond this particular receptor, the publication reports: The CMV infection status of donors was not known, potentially confounding age-related changes in expanded clonotypes. Compared with the aged group, more naive CD4+ T cells, fewer expanded clones and increased TCR diversity were shown by the long-lived group, suggesting age selection. As age increased, observed TCR beta diversity per million T cells dropped in a roughly linear way, and a significant reduction was already evident by age 40. Estimates of total diversity based on one million sequenced T cells were considered lower bounds and underestimates. Bulk unsorted PBMC profiling prevented conclusive comparison of naive and antigen-experienced compartments. There was a strong correlation between observed TCR beta diversity and the percentage of naive T cells measured by flow cytometry.

Donors were under 40 systemically healthy Caucasian individuals from Russia aged roughly 6 to 100 years. Each donor gave approximately 9.3 milliliters of peripheral blood, collected into EDTA-treated Vacutainer tubes. Ficoll-Paque density-gradient centrifugation was used to isolate PBMCs, with at least 6 million per sample. Trizol reagent was used to extract total RNA from PBMCs, with at least 5 micrograms per sample. The percentages of naive CD45RAhigh/CD27high T cells were determined by flow cytometry on a PBMC aliquot from every donor. V was cut back by 6 bases and J by 1 base, leaving a gap of 18 bases between them. The germline V gene (reference sequence) provides CDR1 MNHEY and CDR2 SMNVEV. Spanning cysteine to phenylalanine, the CDR3 consists of 16 amino acids. Here the CDR3 DNA is all that survives: 48 bases in frame from base 1. Library preparation was by 5' RACE. Sequenced on an Illumina HiSeq 2500. The second PCR ran for about 6 to 12 cycles and used a J-beta primer mix along with a sample-barcoded 5' primer. A template-switch 5' adaptor carrying 12 random nucleotides introduced a unique molecular identifier onto each TCR beta cDNA molecule. Each sample yielded at least 3 million CDR3-containing paired-end reads. The Mint cDNA synthesis kit, primed by a TRBC-specific oligonucleotide, was used to synthesize first-strand cDNA from all RNA. Following uracil-DNA glycosylase treatment, a first 18-cycle PCR with universal primers M1SS and BC2_uni_R was performed on all cDNA. The authors' analysis ran thus. For normalization, 1 million high-quality reads, each with a distinct molecular identifier, were randomly selected from each sample. Instead of being binned into consensus sequences, reads with shared molecular identifiers were discarded. MiTCR, with a Q25 quality threshold and the strictest error-elimination algorithm, was used for CDR3 identification, clonotype clustering and error correction. A nonparametric unseen species model with Euler transformation was used to estimate lower-bound total TCR beta diversity. TCRdb handled the public reads itself, with Q25 trimming in fastp and clone calling in MiXCR, and kept productive beta chains. Under each unique CDR3 protein, matching rows form one entry showing the most common genes and DNA. The V and J calls come from TCRdb's annotation, not from the publication. The sample table contains 1.5 million to 2 million distinct CDR3 sequences; only one count was recorded for roughly 52% of them. About 2.1% of the sample goes to the ten largest clones.

With respect to this clonotype: There is no known antigen for this receptor. Base qualities are not recorded, but no much larger clone differs from it by a single base.

This TCR came from a woman in her 40s in good health. The sequence is built from TRBV27 and TRBJ2-5; TRBD1 is possibly the D segment (6 matching bases). The sequenced sample was blood. The CDR3 reads CASRVYHRQVQETQYF. DNA sequence: TGTGCCAGCAGAGTCTACCATCGACAGGTCCAAGAGACCCAGTACTTC.